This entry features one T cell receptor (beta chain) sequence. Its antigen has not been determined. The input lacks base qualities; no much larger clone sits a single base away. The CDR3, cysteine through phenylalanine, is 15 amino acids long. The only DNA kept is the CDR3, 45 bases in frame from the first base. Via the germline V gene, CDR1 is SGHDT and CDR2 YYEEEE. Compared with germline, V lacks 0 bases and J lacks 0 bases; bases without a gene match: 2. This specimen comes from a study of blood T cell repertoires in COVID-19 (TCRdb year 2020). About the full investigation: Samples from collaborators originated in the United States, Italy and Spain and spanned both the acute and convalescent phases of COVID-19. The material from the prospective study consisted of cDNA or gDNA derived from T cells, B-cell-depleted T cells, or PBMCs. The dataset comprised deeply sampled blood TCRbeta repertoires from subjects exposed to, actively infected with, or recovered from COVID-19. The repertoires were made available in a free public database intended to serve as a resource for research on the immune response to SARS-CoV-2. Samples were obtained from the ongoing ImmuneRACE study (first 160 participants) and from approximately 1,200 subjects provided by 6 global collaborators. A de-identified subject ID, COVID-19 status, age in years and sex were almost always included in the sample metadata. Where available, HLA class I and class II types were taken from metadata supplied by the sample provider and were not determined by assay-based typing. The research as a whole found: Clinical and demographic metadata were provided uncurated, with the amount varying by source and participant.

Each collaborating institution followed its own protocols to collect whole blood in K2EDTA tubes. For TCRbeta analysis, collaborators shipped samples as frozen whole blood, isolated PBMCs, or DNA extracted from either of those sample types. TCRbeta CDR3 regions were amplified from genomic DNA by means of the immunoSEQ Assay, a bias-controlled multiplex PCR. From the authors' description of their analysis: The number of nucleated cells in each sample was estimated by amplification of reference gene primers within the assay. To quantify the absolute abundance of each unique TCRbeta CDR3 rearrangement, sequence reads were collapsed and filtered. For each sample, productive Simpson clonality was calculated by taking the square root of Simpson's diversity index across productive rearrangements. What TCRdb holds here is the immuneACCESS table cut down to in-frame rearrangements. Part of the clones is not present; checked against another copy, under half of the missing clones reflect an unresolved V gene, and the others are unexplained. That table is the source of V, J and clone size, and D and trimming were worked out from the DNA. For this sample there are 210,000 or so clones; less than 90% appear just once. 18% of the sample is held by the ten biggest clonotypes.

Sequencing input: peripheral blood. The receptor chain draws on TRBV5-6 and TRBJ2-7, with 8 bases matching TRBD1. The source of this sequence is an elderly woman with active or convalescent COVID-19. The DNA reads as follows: TGTGCCAGCAGCTTGGGACAGGGGAGCTCCTACGAGCAGTACTTC. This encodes CASSLGQGSSYEQYF.